These T cell receptor beta chains were read from a single sample in a study of cytomegalovirus exposure and HLA in healthy donors. Some clones are missing from TCRdb's copy, which holds only in-frame ones; the method was immunoSEQ multiplex PCR. The sample has 150,000 or so clones; about 80% are singletons. Material: PBMCs. The receptors were sampled from a woman between 50 and 59 years old in good health and CMV-seropositive. Both conserved end residues are part of each CDR3. Expanded clones are given a class, and other clones once, few, many or no size at all.

>.|TRBV4-1|TRBJ2-2
CASSQVSGNTGELFF
>.|TRBV19|TRBJ2-1
CASSVREYSYNEQFF
>.|TRBV11-2|TRBJ2-7
CASSLVIGDSYEQYF
>once|TRBV5-1|TRBJ2-3
CASSPTGEGTDTQYF
>.|TRBV2|TRBJ2-5
CASSSTGGQYF
>.|TRBV6-1|TRBJ2-3
CASSTRAGTDTQYF
>.|TRBV7-6|TRBJ1-1
CASSLAPRGQTMNTEAFF
>.|TRBV7-9|TRBJ2-3
CASSGWRGRGDADTQYF
>.|TRBV6-1|TRBJ1-1
CASRPGRGTEAFF
>.|TRBV6-6|TRBJ1-1
CASWTGGLTGTEAFF
>.|TRBV10-3|TRBJ2-5
CAISPGTSTEETQYF
>.|TRBV28|TRBJ1-1
CASSALPLFEAFF
>.|TRBV7-9|TRBJ2-1
CASSLPGRGSSGEQFF
>.|TRBV4-1|TRBJ1-5
CASSQERVNSNQPQHF
>.|TRBV19|TRBJ2-5
CASSAFTGYSQETQYF
>once|TRBV29-1|TRBJ2-5
CSVAPNLAGGETQYF
>once|TRBV27|TRBJ2-7
CASSDRGSSYEQYF
>.|TRBV30|TRBJ1-1
CAWRRSDGEAFF
>.|TRBV4-3|TRBJ2-4
CASSQVAGATKNIQYF
>many|TRBV4-1|TRBJ2-7
CASSRGQGDYEQYF
>.|TRBV2|TRBJ2-5
CASRGGRAQETQYF
>.|TRBV5-1|TRBJ1-1
CASSLLKAGEAFF
>.|TRBV2|TRBJ2-7
CASSELGAPGRYF
>.|TRBV19|TRBJ2-3
CASSGLSATDTQYF
>.|TRBV6-5|TRBJ1-1
CASSSGTGWNTEAFF
>.|TRBV20-1|TRBJ2-3
CSAADTDTQYF
>.|TRBV6-4|TRBJ1-2
CASSDTGGHGYTF
>.|TRBV18|TRBJ1-2
CASSQYGIQGYGYTF
>.|TRBV6-6|TRBJ2-1
CASSSLDTANYNEQFF
>.|TRBV6-1|TRBJ2-3
CASSLATDTQYF
>.|TRBV2|TRBJ2-5
CASSEGQGARETQYF
>.|TRBV10-3|TRBJ1-6
CAISYTGGEGGTPLHF
>.|TRBV9|TRBJ1-1
CASSAAGGPDTEAFF
>.|TRBV7-2|TRBJ2-5
CASSRQGGQETQYF
>.|TRBV5-1|TRBJ1-2
CASSLDRVSYGYTF
>.|TRBV7-8|TRBJ1-2
CASSQGADYGYTF
>.|TRBV6-6|TRBJ2-7
CASSYGAGYEQYF
>.|TRBV9|TRBJ2-7
CASSVDPTGSEQYF
>.|TRBV6-5|TRBJ2-7
CASSIGHTYEQYF